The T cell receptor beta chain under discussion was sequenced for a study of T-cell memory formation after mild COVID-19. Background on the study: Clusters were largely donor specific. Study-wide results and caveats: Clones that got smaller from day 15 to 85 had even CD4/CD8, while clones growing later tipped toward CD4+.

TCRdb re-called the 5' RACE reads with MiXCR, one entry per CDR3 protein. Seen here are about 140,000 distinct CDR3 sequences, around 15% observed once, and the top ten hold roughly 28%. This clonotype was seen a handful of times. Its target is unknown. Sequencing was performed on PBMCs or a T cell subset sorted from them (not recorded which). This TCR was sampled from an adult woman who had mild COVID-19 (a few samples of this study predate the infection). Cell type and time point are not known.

This chain's CDR3 is CASSMWELFF. Written as DNA, the CDR3 is TGTGCCAGCAGCATGTGGGAGCTGTTTTTT. The rearrangement joins TRBV7-9 to TRBJ2-2; no reliable D call. The CDR3 has 10 amino acids. V was cut by 5 bases and J by 9 bases, with 4 bases left in between. Germline V lookup: CDR1 SEHNR, CDR2 FQNEAQ (reference sequence).